This T cell receptor (beta chain) was captured in a study of blood T cell repertoires in COVID-19. At the level of the study: COVID-19 samples, acute and convalescent, were from the United States, Italy and Spain. The cDNA or gDNA used as material had been derived from T cells, B-cell-depleted T cells, or PBMCs.

In the original analysis: By means of reference gene primer amplification, nucleated cell counts were estimated. TCRdb's table, derived via immunoSEQ multiplex PCR, lists solely in-frame clones and lacks some. The V and J calls and clone size are taken from that table; D and trimming were inferred from the DNA. The sample has 300,000 to 400,000 clones; roughly 86% are singletons. Enrolment of Seattle patients took place during active infection, and they were followed longitudinally. Material for sequencing was peripheral blood. This TCR was recovered from an older woman with COVID-19, enrolled during active disease.

CDR3 residues: CASSIGQLNQPQHF. The CDR3 DNA reads TGTGCCAGTAGTATAGGACAGTTAAATCAGCCCCAGCATTTT. The chain employs TRBV19 and TRBJ1-5; tentative D call: TRBD1 (5 bases). This CDR3 comprises 14 residues. The V and J ends lost 1 base and 4 bases respectively, with 8 bases between them. Germline V CDR1 and CDR2: LNHDA, SQIVND (reference sequence).